Below, 6 T cell receptor beta chains from the same sample are listed, as sequenced in a study of early stage breast cancer tumors. Profiling relied on immunoSEQ multiplex PCR, and the TCRdb table lists in-frame clones only, not all of them. The sample holds 70,000 or so clones; 80% are singletons and the top ten take 4.7%. Sample: blood. These receptors originate from a person in their 40s with breast cancer.

This chain joins TRBV19 and TRBJ1-5, with TRBD1 matching over 8 bases. Germline V CDR1 and CDR2: LNHDA, SQIVND (reference sequence). Trimming removed 3 bases from V and 6 bases from J; junction bases left unmatched: 7. This CDR3 is built from 15 residues. In DNA form, the CDR3 reads TGTGCCAGTAGTATCGGACAGGGAATTGGTCAGCCCCAGCATTTT. It yields the protein CASSIGQGIGQPQHF.

The V call is TRBV6-4, the J call TRBJ1-1, with a tentative D call TRBD1 (5 bases). Germline CDR1 MRHNA, CDR2 SNTAGT. Between the trimmed V and J ends, which lost 5 bases and 1 base, there was a span of 8 bases. The CDR3 length is 13 residues. In DNA form, the CDR3 reads TGTGCCAGCAGTATAGACAGGAACACTGAAGCTTTCTTT. This gives the protein CASSIDRNTEAFF.

The chain carries TRBV15 and TRBJ1-1; 9 bases map to TRBD1. This CDR3 region has 15 residues. Germline trimming cut 4 bases from V and 3 bases from J; bases unmatched to any gene: 6. Germline V CDR1 and CDR2: LNHNV, YYDKDF (reference sequence). As DNA, the CDR3 is TGTGCCACCAGCACCACAGGGGGCGCGGACACTGAAGCTTTCTTT. This codes for CATSTTGGADTEAFF. Full variable domain (rest looked up from reference TRBV15 and TRBJ1-1): DAMVIQNPRYQVTQFGKPVTLSCSQTLNHNVMYWYQQKSSQAPKLLFHYYDKDFNNEADTPDNFQSRRPNTSFCFLDIRSPGLGDTAMYLCATSTTGGADTEAFFGQGTRLTVV.

The V and J genes are TRBV5-4 and TRBJ2-1; 10 bases agree with TRBD2. Germline V gene data show CDR1 as SGHNT and CDR2 as YYREEE (reference sequence). J gave up 3 bases and V 4 bases, and 4 bases lay outside the gene matches. The CDR3 runs 15 residues. The CDR3 bases are TGTGCCAGCAGCCTCGGGACTAGCGACTACAATGAGCAGTTCTTC. This encodes CASSLGTSDYNEQFF.

This rearrangement joins TRBV18 to TRBJ1-1; possibly TRBD1 for D (6 bases). The germline CDR1 and CDR2 sequences are KGHSH and LQKENI. The CDR3 length is 15 residues. V lost 3 bases, J lost 3 bases, and 14 bases lay in between. The CDR3: CASSPLGGGDTEAFF. DNA for the CDR3: TGTGCCAGCTCACCTCTTGGAGGGGGGGACACTGAAGCTTTCTTT. Looking up the rest from reference TRBV18 and TRBJ1-1 gives the full variable domain: NAGVMQNPRHLVRRRGQEARLRCSPMKGHSHVYWYRQLPEEGLKFMVYLQKENIIDESGMPKERFSAEFPKEGPSILRIQQVVRGDSAAYFCASSPLGGGDTEAFFGQGTRLTVV.

A single count supports this clone. The chain is built from TRBV9 and TRBJ1-2; D ambiguous. Germline V gene lookup returns CDR1 SGDLS and CDR2 YYNGEE. The CDR3 runs 15 residues. Trimming shortened V by 2 bases and J by 4 bases, and 15 bases separated the two germline ends. The CDR3 region has the DNA TGTGCCAGCAGCGTGAAAGTGGGCCCTGGCTATGGCTACACCTTC. Amino acid sequence: CASSVKVGPGYGYTF.